This T cell receptor (beta chain) was documented in a study of shared clonotypes between healthy human individuals. Looking at the study overall: The cohort comprised a couple of women and a few men. Their ages spanned 18 to 49 years.

Participating donors were healthy, HIV-negative adults free of recent acute infections or vaccinations. Combination of CD45RO+ cells with CCR7-negative CD45RA+ TemRA cells was used for CD8 memory. This CDR3 spans 13 amino acids. The germline V and J ends were trimmed by 7 bases and 5 bases, with 13 bases remaining between them. Germline CDR1 reads MNHEY; CDR2 reads SVGAGI. Assay execution proceeded at the deep level. Assay used: immunoSEQ multiplex PCR; TCRdb lists only in-frame clones, some missing. The sample includes 650,000 to 700,000 clones, around 91% seen only once; the top ten take 34%. The sample taken for sequencing was memory CD8+ T cells from PBMCs. Stated subset: CD45RO+ cells pooled with CCR7-negative TemRA cells. The chain uses TRBV6-5 and TRBJ2-3, with D tentatively TRBD1 or TRBD2 (5 bases each). The TCR sequence derives from a man aged 18 to 29 in good health. Some clones in this sample may be carry-over from other donors' samples. The DNA of the CDR3 is TGTGCCAGCACTGGGACGAACGTAGATACGCAGTATTTT. Its translation: CASTGTNVDTQYF.